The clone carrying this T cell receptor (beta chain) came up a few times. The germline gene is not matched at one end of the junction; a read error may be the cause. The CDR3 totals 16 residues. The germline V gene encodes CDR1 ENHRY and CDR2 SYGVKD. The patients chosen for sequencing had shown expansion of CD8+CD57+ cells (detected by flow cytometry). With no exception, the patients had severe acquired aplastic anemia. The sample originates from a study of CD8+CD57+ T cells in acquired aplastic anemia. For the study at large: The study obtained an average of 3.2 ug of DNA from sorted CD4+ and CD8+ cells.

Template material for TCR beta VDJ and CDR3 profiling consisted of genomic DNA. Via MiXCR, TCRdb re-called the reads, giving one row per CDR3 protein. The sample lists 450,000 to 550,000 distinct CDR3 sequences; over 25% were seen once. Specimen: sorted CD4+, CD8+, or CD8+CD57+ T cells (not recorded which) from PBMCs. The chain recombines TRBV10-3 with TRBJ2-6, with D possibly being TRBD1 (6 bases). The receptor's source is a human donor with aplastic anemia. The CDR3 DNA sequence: TGTGCCAGCAGTTACAGGGTAGTAGGTGGGGCCAACGTCCTGACTTTC. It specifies CASSYRVVGGANVLTF.